Listed below are T cell receptor beta chains from one sample, sequenced in a study of blood T cells in healthy people across ages. A single record per CDR3 protein comes from TCRdb applying MiXCR to the 5' RACE reads. The repertoire holds roughly 2 million distinct CDR3 sequences, with about 50% as singletons. The sequencing input was blood. The source is a woman in her 40s in good health. CDR3s include the opening cysteine and the closing phenylalanine or tryptophan. Each record gives: clone size, D gene, V gene, J gene, CDR3 protein, CDR3 DNA. The D gene is left open where the match is weak. Expanded clones get a size class; other rows say once, few or many, or leave the size out.

clone size: -
D gene: TRBD1
V gene: TRBV7-9
J gene: TRBJ2-5
CDR3 protein: CASSSSRGLGETQYF
CDR3 DNA: TGTGCCAGCAGCTCCTCCAGGGGGCTAGGAGAGACCCAGTACTTC

clone size: -
D gene: -
V gene: TRBV3-1
J gene: TRBJ2-1
CDR3 protein: CASSQEVGEYNEQFF
CDR3 DNA: TGTGCCAGCAGCCAAGAAGTGGGGGAATACAATGAGCAGTTCTTC

clone size: -
D gene: -
V gene: TRBV9
J gene: TRBJ2-5
CDR3 protein: CASSTGGFQGETQYF
CDR3 DNA: TGTGCCAGCAGCACAGGCGGGTTCCAGGGAGAGACCCAGTACTTC

clone size: few
D gene: -
V gene: TRBV2
J gene: TRBJ2-1
CDR3 protein: CASSADQGVRHEQFF
CDR3 DNA: TGTGCCAGCAGTGCTGACCAGGGAGTTCGCCATGAGCAGTTCTTC

clone size: -
D gene: -
V gene: TRBV7-2
J gene: TRBJ1-1
CDR3 protein: CASSVEVLTEAFF
CDR3 DNA: TGTGCCAGCAGCGTAGAGGTGCTCACTGAAGCTTTCTTT

clone size: few
D gene: -
V gene: TRBV9
J gene: TRBJ2-1
CDR3 protein: CASSVGWSGSSYNEQFF
CDR3 DNA: TGTGCCAGCAGCGTAGGGTGGTCAGGGAGCTCCTACAATGAGCAGTTCTTC

clone size: -
D gene: -
V gene: TRBV6-1
J gene: TRBJ2-4
CDR3 protein: CASSEGDILYF
CDR3 DNA: TGTGCCAGCAGTGAAGGGGACATTCTGTACTTC

clone size: -
D gene: TRBD2
V gene: TRBV5-1
J gene: TRBJ2-5
CDR3 protein: CASSLVASGLSETQYF
CDR3 DNA: TGCGCCAGCAGCTTGGTGGCTAGCGGGCTCTCAGAGACCCAGTACTTC

clone size: -
D gene: TRBD1
V gene: TRBV12-3/TRBV12-4
J gene: TRBJ2-1
CDR3 protein: CASSLETGVGNEQFF
CDR3 DNA: TGTGCCAGCAGTTTAGAAACAGGGGTGGGCAATGAGCAGTTCTTC

clone size: few
D gene: -
V gene: TRBV7-2
J gene: TRBJ2-7
CDR3 protein: CASSLVVFGGAYEQYF
CDR3 DNA: TGTGCCAGCAGCTTAGTCGTCTTCGGCGGAGCCTACGAGCAGTACTTC

clone size: once
D gene: -
V gene: TRBV6-1
J gene: TRBJ1-2
CDR3 protein: CASSEILLEGRHYGYTF
CDR3 DNA: TGTGCCAGCAGTGAAATCCTCCTGGAGGGAAGACACTATGGCTACACCTTC

clone size: -
D gene: -
V gene: TRBV3-1
J gene: TRBJ1-1
CDR3 protein: CASSLRTVTNTEAFF
CDR3 DNA: TGTGCCAGCAGCCTTCGGACAGTTACGAACACTGAAGCTTTCTTT

clone size: -
D gene: -
V gene: TRBV6-1
J gene: TRBJ2-1
CDR3 protein: CANSGQSGKAQKYNEQFF
CDR3 DNA: TGTGCCAACAGCGGCCAATCCGGGAAGGCCCAGAAGTACAATGAGCAGTTCTTC

clone size: many
D gene: -
V gene: TRBV29-1
J gene: TRBJ2-1
CDR3 protein: CSVAGGDSYNEQFF
CDR3 DNA: TGCAGCGTGGCGGGCGGGGACTCCTACAATGAGCAGTTCTTC

clone size: -
D gene: -
V gene: TRBV6-6
J gene: TRBJ1-2
CDR3 protein: CASSPLGRGQVYGYTF
CDR3 DNA: TGTGCCAGCAGCCCCCTCGGGCGGGGGCAAGTCTATGGCTACACCTTC

clone size: -
D gene: -
V gene: TRBV7-2
J gene: TRBJ2-3
CDR3 protein: CASSLLSATPDTQYF
CDR3 DNA: TGTGCCAGCAGCTTACTAAGCGCTACTCCAGATACGCAGTATTTT

clone size: -
D gene: TRBD1
V gene: TRBV20-1
J gene: TRBJ2-5
CDR3 protein: CSARSGTGRRETQYF
CDR3 DNA: TGCAGTGCTAGATCCGGGACAGGGCGTCGAGAGACCCAGTACTTC

clone size: few
D gene: TRBD2
V gene: TRBV7-6
J gene: TRBJ2-1
CDR3 protein: CASSLGPAGGNEQFF
CDR3 DNA: TGTGCCAGCAGCTTAGGGCCCGCGGGGGGGAATGAGCAGTTCTTC

clone size: -
D gene: -
V gene: TRBV5-5
J gene: TRBJ2-5
CDR3 protein: CASSPNRTPGTQYF
CDR3 DNA: TGTGCCAGCAGCCCCAACAGGACCCCTGGGACCCAGTACTTC

clone size: -
D gene: -
V gene: TRBV12-3/TRBV12-4
J gene: TRBJ1-6
CDR3 protein: CASTLPGPVSPLHF
CDR3 DNA: TGTGCCAGCACCCTCCCGGGGCCAGTGTCGCCCCTCCACTTT

clone size: few
D gene: -
V gene: TRBV7-2
J gene: TRBJ2-6
CDR3 protein: CATVRGLVAGANVLTF
CDR3 DNA: TGTGCCACCGTACGGGGACTGGTCGCTGGGGCCAACGTCCTGACTTTC

clone size: -
D gene: TRBD2
V gene: TRBV6-5
J gene: TRBJ2-7
CDR3 protein: CASRPGGGEQYF
CDR3 DNA: TGTGCCAGCAGACCCGGGGGGGGCGAGCAGTACTTC

clone size: -
D gene: TRBD1
V gene: TRBV27
J gene: TRBJ1-1
CDR3 protein: CASSRRGRDTEAFF
CDR3 DNA: TGTGCCAGCAGTCGCAGGGGGCGGGACACTGAAGCTTTCTTT

clone size: once
D gene: TRBD1
V gene: TRBV6-2/TRBV6-3
J gene: TRBJ2-5
CDR3 protein: CASSYSGTGIGWDQYF
CDR3 DNA: TGTGCCAGCAGTTACTCGGGGACAGGGATTGGGTGGGACCAGTACTTC

clone size: -
D gene: -
V gene: TRBV29-1
J gene: TRBJ1-5
CDR3 protein: CSVGEPKEPQHF
CDR3 DNA: TGCAGCGTTGGGGAGCCCAAGGAGCCCCAGCATTTT

clone size: -
D gene: -
V gene: TRBV29-1
J gene: TRBJ2-5
CDR3 protein: CSVERGPRETQYF
CDR3 DNA: TGCAGCGTTGAGCGCGGCCCGAGGGAGACCCAGTACTTC

clone size: -
D gene: -
V gene: TRBV14
J gene: TRBJ2-5
CDR3 protein: CASSQALGSGFAETQYF
CDR3 DNA: TGTGCCAGCAGCCAAGCTCTTGGATCAGGGTTTGCGGAGACCCAGTACTTC

clone size: few
D gene: TRBD1
V gene: TRBV29-1
J gene: TRBJ1-2
CDR3 protein: CSVDPGTTGGDSYGYTF
CDR3 DNA: TGCAGCGTTGATCCGGGCACTACAGGGGGTGACAGCTATGGCTACACCTTC

clone size: -
D gene: -
V gene: TRBV14
J gene: TRBJ1-2
CDR3 protein: CASSQGERPLYGYTF
CDR3 DNA: TGTGCCAGCAGCCAAGGAGAACGGCCACTCTATGGCTACACCTTC

clone size: few
D gene: TRBD1
V gene: TRBV5-1
J gene: TRBJ2-4
CDR3 protein: CASSLGQGVTAKNIQYF
CDR3 DNA: TGCGCCAGCAGCTTGGGTCAGGGGGTCACAGCCAAAAACATTCAGTACTTC

clone size: -
D gene: -
V gene: TRBV7-7
J gene: TRBJ2-7
CDR3 protein: CASSPLGPGSYEQYF
CDR3 DNA: TGTGCTAGCAGCCCCTTGGGACCGGGCTCCTACGAGCAGTACTTC

clone size: -
D gene: -
V gene: TRBV7-2
J gene: TRBJ2-4
CDR3 protein: CASSVERAYIQYF
CDR3 DNA: TGTGCCAGCAGCGTAGAGAGGGCGTACATTCAGTACTTC

clone size: -
D gene: TRBD2
V gene: TRBV7-2
J gene: TRBJ2-1
CDR3 protein: CASSWLAGLGNEQFF
CDR3 DNA: TGTGCCAGCAGCTGGCTAGCGGGGCTAGGCAATGAGCAGTTCTTC

clone size: -
D gene: -
V gene: TRBV6-5
J gene: TRBJ2-3
CDR3 protein: CASSYSTSDTQYF
CDR3 DNA: TGTGCCAGCAGTTACTCGACTTCAGATACGCAGTATTTT

clone size: few
D gene: -
V gene: TRBV7-9
J gene: TRBJ2-3
CDR3 protein: CATTEGDTQYF
CDR3 DNA: TGTGCCACCACGGAAGGAGATACGCAGTATTTT

clone size: -
D gene: -
V gene: TRBV13
J gene: TRBJ1-6
CDR3 protein: CASSLQLAMGQSPLHF
CDR3 DNA: TGTGCCAGCAGCTTACAATTAGCAATGGGACAATCACCCCTCCACTTT

clone size: -
D gene: TRBD1
V gene: TRBV27
J gene: TRBJ2-1
CDR3 protein: CASSLEGQLHHNEQFF
CDR3 DNA: TGTGCCAGCAGTTTAGAGGGACAGCTCCACCACAATGAGCAGTTCTTC

clone size: -
D gene: -
V gene: TRBV2
J gene: TRBJ2-1
CDR3 protein: CASSEVGVSGQQFF
CDR3 DNA: TGTGCCAGCAGTGAAGTGGGCGTATCGGGACAGCAGTTCTTC

clone size: -
D gene: TRBD2
V gene: TRBV7-2
J gene: TRBJ2-7
CDR3 protein: CASSLGLGLEQYF
CDR3 DNA: TGTGCCAGCAGCCTCGGACTAGGCCTCGAGCAGTACTTC

clone size: -
D gene: -
V gene: TRBV20-1
J gene: TRBJ2-5
CDR3 protein: CSPNDYETQYF
CDR3 DNA: TGCAGCCCCAATGATTACGAGACCCAGTACTTC

clone size: -
D gene: TRBD2
V gene: TRBV20-1
J gene: TRBJ2-1
CDR3 protein: CSARSSGGATYNEQFF
CDR3 DNA: TGCAGTGCTAGGTCTAGCGGGGGGGCTACCTACAATGAGCAGTTCTTC

clone size: -
D gene: TRBD1
V gene: TRBV27
J gene: TRBJ2-7
CDR3 protein: CASSPQQDRYSYEQYF
CDR3 DNA: TGTGCCAGCAGTCCACAACAGGACAGGTACTCCTACGAGCAGTACTTC

clone size: few
D gene: TRBD1
V gene: TRBV15
J gene: TRBJ1-5
CDR3 protein: CATSRVFDRDNQPQHF
CDR3 DNA: TGTGCCACCAGCAGGGTATTTGACAGGGATAATCAGCCCCAGCATTTT

clone size: -
D gene: -
V gene: TRBV6-5
J gene: TRBJ1-2
CDR3 protein: CASSYEGSGGYTF
CDR3 DNA: TGTGCCAGCAGTTACGAGGGCAGCGGCGGCTACACCTTC

clone size: few
D gene: TRBD2
V gene: TRBV20-1
J gene: TRBJ2-5
CDR3 protein: CSASGAEAGGETQYF
CDR3 DNA: TGCAGTGCTAGTGGGGCGGAGGCGGGAGGAGAGACCCAGTACTTC

clone size: few
D gene: -
V gene: TRBV7-2
J gene: TRBJ2-3
CDR3 protein: CASSLDRDMAQYF
CDR3 DNA: TGTGCCAGCAGCTTAGACCGGGATATGGCGCAGTATTTT

clone size: few
D gene: -
V gene: TRBV6-2/TRBV6-3
J gene: TRBJ2-5
CDR3 protein: CASTHGDWQLQETQYF
CDR3 DNA: TGTGCCAGCACCCACGGTGACTGGCAGCTCCAAGAGACCCAGTACTTC

clone size: -
D gene: TRBD1
V gene: TRBV28
J gene: TRBJ2-7
CDR3 protein: CASSWNGGQGFREQYF
CDR3 DNA: TGTGCCAGCAGTTGGAACGGGGGACAGGGGTTCCGCGAGCAGTACTTC

clone size: -
D gene: -
V gene: TRBV5-1
J gene: TRBJ1-2
CDR3 protein: CASSLNSGQGDGYTF
CDR3 DNA: TGCGCCAGCAGCTTGAATAGCGGACAAGGGGACGGCTACACCTTC

clone size: few
D gene: -
V gene: TRBV10-3
J gene: TRBJ2-3
CDR3 protein: CAISEEGNTQYF
CDR3 DNA: TGTGCCATCAGTGAGGAGGGGAATACGCAGTATTTT

clone size: few
D gene: TRBD1
V gene: TRBV6-1
J gene: TRBJ1-2
CDR3 protein: CASSESRRQGSGYTF
CDR3 DNA: TGTGCCAGCAGTGAATCGCGGCGACAGGGTTCTGGCTACACCTTC

clone size: -
D gene: -
V gene: TRBV14
J gene: TRBJ2-7
CDR3 protein: CASSQTTFLWYF
CDR3 DNA: TGTGCCAGCAGCCAAACAACTTTCCTTTGGTACTTC

clone size: -
D gene: -
V gene: TRBV20-1
J gene: TRBJ2-7
CDR3 protein: CSAPLGGEQYF
CDR3 DNA: TGCAGTGCTCCCCTGGGGGGCGAGCAGTACTTC